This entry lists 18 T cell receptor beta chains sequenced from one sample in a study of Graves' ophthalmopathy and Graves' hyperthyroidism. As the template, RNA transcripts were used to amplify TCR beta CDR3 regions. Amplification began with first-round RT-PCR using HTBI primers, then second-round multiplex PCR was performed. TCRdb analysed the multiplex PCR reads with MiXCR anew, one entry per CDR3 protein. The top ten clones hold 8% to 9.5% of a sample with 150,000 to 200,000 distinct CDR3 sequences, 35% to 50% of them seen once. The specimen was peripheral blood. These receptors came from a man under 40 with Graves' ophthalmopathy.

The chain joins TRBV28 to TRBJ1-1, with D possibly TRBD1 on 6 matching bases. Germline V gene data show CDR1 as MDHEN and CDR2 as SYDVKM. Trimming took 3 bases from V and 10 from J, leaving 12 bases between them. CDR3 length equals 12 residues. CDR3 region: CASSFRGRGAFF. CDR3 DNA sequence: TGTGCCAGCAGTTTCCGTGGCAGGGGAGCTTTCTTT.

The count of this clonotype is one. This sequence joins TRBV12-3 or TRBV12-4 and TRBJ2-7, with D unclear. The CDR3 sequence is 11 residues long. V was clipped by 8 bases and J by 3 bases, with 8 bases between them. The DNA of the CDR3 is TGTGCCAGCGCTCGGAACTACGAGCAGTACTTC. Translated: CASARNYEQYF.

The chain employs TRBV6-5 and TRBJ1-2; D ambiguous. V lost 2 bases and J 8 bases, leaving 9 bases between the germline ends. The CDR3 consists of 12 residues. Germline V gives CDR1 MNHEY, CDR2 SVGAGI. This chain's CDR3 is CASSYADLGYTF. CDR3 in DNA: TGTGCCAGCAGTTACGCGGATTTGGGCTACACCTTC.

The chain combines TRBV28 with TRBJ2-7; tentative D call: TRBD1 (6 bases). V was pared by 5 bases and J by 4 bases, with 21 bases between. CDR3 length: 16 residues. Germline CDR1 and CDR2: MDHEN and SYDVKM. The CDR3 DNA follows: TGTGCCAGCAGTCACTCTCGACAGGAACGGTTTTACGAGCAGTACTTC. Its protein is CASSHSRQERFYEQYF.

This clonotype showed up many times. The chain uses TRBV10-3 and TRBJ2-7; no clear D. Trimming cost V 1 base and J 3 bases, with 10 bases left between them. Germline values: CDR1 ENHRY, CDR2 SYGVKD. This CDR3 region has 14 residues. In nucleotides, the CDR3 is TGTGCCATCAGTGAGTGGCGGAGTGACTACGAGCAGTACTTC. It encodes CAISEWRSDYEQYF.

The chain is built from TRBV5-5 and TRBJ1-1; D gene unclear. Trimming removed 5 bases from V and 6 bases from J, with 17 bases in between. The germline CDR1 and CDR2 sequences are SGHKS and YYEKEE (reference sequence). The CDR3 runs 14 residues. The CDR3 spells CASRMVSGRAEAFF. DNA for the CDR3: TGTGCCAGCAGGATGGTGTCGGGGAGAGCTGAAGCTTTCTTT.

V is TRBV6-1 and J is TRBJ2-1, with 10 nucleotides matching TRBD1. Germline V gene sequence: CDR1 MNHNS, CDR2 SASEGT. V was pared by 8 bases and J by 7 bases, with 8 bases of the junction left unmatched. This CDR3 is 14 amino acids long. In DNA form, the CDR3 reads TGTGCCAGCGAGGACAGGGGGAATGTAAATGAGCAGTTCTTC. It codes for CASEDRGNVNEQFF.

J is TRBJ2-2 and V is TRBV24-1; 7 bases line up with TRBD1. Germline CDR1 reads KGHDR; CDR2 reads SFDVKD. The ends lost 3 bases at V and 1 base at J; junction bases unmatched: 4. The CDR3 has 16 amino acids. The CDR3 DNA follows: TGTGCCACCAGTGATCAGCGGACAGGGAACACCGGGGAGCTGTTTTTT. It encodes CATSDQRTGNTGELFF.

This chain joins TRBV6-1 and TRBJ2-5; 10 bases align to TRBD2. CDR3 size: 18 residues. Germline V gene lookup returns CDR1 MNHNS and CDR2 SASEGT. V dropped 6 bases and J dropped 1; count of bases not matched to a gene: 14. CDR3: CASRGTVLAGGRQETQYF. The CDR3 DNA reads TGTGCCAGCAGGGGCACGGTCTTAGCGGGGGGTCGCCAAGAGACCCAGTACTTC.

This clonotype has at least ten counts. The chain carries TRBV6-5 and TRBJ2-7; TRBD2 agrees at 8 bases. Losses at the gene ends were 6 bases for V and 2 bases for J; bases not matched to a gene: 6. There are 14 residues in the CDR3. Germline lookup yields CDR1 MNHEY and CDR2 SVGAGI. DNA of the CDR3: TGTGCCAGCAGCACCGGGACTAGGCCCTACGAGCAGTACTTC. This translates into CASSTGTRPYEQYF.

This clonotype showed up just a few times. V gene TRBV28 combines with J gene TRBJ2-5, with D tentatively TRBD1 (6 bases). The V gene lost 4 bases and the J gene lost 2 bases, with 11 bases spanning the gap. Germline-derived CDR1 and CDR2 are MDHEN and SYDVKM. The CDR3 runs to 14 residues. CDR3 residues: CASSSGQLQETQYF. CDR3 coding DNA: TGTGCCAGCAGTTCCGGACAGTTACAAGAGACCCAGTACTTC.

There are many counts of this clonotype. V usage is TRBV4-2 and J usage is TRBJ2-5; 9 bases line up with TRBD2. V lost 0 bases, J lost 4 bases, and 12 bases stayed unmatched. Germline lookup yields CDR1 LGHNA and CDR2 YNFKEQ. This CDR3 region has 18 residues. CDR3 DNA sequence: TGTGCCAGCAGCCAAGATATCCGGGGCGGGGGGGCTACAGAGACCCAGTACTTC. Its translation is CASSQDIRGGGATETQYF.

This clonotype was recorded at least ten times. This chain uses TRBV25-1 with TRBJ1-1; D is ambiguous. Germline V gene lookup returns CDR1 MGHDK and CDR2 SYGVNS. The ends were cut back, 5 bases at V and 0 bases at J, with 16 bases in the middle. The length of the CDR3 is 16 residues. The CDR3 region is CASSHVLGQMNTEAFF. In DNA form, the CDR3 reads TGTGCCAGCAGTCATGTTCTCGGGCAGATGAACACTGAAGCTTTCTTT. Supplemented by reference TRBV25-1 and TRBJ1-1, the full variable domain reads EADIYQTPRYLVIGTGKKITLECSQTMGHDKMYWYQQDPGMELHLIHYSYGVNSTEKGDLSSESTVSRIRTEHFPLTLESARPSHTSQYLCASSHVLGQMNTEAFFGQGTRLTVV.

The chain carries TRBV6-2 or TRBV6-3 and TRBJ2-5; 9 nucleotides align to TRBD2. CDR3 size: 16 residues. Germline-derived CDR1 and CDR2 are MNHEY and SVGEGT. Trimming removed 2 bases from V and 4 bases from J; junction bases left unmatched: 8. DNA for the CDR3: TGTGCCAGCAGTTACGCGGCGGGAGGGCCTAGAGAGACCCAGTACTTC. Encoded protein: CASSYAAGGPRETQYF.

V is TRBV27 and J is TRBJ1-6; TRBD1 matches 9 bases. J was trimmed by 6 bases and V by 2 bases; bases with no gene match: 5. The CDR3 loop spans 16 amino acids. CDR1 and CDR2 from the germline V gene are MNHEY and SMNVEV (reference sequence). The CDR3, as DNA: TGTGCCAGCAGTTTAACTAAGACAGGGGGTAATTCACCCCTCCACTTT. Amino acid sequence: CASSLTKTGGNSPLHF.

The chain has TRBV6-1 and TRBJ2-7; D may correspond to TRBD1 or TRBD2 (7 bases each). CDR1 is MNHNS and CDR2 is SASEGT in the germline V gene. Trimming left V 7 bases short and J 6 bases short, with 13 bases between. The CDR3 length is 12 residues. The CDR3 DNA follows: TGTGCCAGCACAGGGGGGGGCCGCGAGCAGTACTTC. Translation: CASTGGGREQYF.

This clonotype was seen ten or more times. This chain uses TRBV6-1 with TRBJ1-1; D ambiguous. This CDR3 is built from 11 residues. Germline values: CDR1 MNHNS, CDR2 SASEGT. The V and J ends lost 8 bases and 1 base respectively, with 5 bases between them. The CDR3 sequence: CASHTNTEAFF. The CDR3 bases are TGTGCCAGCCACACGAACACTGAAGCTTTCTTT.

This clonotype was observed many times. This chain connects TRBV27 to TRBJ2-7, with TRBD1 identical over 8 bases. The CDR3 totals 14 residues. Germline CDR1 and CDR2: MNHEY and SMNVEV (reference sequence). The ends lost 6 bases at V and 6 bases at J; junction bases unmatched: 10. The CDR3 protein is CASSPWTGSFEQYF. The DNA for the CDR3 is TGTGCCAGCAGCCCTTGGACAGGGAGCTTCGAGCAGTACTTC.